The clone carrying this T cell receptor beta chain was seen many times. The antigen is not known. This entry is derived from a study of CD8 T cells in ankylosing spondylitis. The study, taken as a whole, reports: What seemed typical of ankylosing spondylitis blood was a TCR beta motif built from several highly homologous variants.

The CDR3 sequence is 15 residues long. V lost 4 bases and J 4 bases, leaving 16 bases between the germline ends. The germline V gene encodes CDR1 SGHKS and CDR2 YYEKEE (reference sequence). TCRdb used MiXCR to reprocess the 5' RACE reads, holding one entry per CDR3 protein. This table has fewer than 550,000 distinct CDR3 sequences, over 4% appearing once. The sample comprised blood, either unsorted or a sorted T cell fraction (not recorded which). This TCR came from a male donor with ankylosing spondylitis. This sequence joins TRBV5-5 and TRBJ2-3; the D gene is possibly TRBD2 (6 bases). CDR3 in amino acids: CASSPWAGTSDTQYF. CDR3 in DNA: TGTGCCAGCAGCCCCTGGGCGGGAACCTCAGATACGCAGTATTTT.